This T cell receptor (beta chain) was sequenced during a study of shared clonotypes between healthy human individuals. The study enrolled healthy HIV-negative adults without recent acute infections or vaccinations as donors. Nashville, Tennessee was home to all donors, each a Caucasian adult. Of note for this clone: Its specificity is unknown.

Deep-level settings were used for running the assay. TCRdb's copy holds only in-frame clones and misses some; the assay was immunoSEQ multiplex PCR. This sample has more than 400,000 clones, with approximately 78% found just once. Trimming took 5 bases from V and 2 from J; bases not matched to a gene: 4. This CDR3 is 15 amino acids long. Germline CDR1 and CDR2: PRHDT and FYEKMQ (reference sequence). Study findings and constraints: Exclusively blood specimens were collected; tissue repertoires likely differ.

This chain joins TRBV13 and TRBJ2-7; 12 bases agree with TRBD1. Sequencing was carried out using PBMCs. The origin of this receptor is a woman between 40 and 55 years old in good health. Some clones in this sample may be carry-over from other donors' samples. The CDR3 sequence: CASSRGTGGAYEQYF. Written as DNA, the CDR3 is TGTGCCAGCAGCCGTGGGACAGGGGGCGCCTACGAGCAGTACTTC.